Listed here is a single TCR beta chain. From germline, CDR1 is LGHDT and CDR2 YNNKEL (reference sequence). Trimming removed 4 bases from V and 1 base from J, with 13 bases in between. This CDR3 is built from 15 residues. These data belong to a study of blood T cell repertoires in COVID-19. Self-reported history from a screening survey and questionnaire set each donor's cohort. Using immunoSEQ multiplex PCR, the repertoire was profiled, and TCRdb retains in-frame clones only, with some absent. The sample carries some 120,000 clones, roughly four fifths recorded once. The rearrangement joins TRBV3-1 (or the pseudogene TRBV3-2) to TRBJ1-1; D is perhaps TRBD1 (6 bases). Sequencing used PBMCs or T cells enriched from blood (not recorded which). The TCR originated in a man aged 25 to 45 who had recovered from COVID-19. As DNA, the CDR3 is TGTGCCAGCAGCCCGAGACAGGCGAGGAACACTGAAGCTTTCTTT. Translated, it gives CASSPRQARNTEAFF.